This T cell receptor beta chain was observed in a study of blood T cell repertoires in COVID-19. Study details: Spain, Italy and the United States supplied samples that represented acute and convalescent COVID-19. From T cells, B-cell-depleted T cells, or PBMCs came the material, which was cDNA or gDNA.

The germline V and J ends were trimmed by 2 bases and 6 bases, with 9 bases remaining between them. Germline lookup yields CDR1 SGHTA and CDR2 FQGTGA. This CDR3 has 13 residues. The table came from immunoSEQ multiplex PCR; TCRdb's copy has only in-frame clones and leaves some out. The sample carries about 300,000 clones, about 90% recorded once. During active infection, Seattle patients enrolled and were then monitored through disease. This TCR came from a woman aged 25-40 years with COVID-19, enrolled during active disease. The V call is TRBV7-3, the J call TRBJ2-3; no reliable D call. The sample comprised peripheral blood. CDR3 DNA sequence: TGTGCCAGCAGCTTATTGATCCGGGATACGCAGTATTTT. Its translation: CASSLLIRDTQYF.